A selection of T cell receptor beta chains follows, all from one sample in a study of T cell responses to AZD1222 COVID-19 vaccine. The table came from immunoSEQ multiplex PCR; TCRdb's copy has only in-frame clones and leaves some out. The sample has around 130,000 clones, approximately 90% seen once. Sequenced here: peripheral blood, sampled 28 days after the second dose of the MenACWY control vaccine. The receptors stem from an adult who received the MenACWY meningococcal vaccine as a control. Both conserved end residues are part of each CDR3. The D gene is left open where the match is weak. Size tells how often a clone was seen (once, few, many) or the class of an expanded clone, and some rows leave it out.

>-|TRBD2|TRBJ2-1|TRBV4-1
CASSQLAGGSYNEQFF
TGCGCCAGCAGCCAATTAGCGGGAGGGTCCTACAATGAGCAGTTCTTC
>-|-|TRBJ2-1|TRBV9
CASSTTDSYNEQFF
TGTGCCAGCAGCACAACAGACAGCTACAATGAGCAGTTCTTC
>-|TRBD1|TRBJ2-7|TRBV5-1
CASSLLRDSSYEQYF
TGCGCCAGCAGCTTGCTCCGGGACAGTTCCTACGAGCAGTACTTC
>once|-|TRBJ1-2|TRBV5-1
CASSRLGGPSNYGYTF
TGCGCCAGCAGTCGGCTCGGGGGGCCGTCTAACTATGGCTACACCTTC
>-|-|TRBJ2-4|TRBV19
CASSIGGTSNIQYF
TGTGCCAGTAGTATTGGAGGGACCAGCAACATTCAGTACTTC
>-|TRBD1|TRBJ1-1|TRBV7-2
CASSLGHPGTVNTEAFF
TGTGCCAGCAGCTTGGGACATCCAGGGACAGTGAACACTGAAGCTTTCTTT
>-|-|TRBJ2-4|TRBV2
CASSPGTKVFQYF
TGTGCCAGCAGCCCCGGGACCAAGGTCTTTCAGTACTTC
>few|TRBD1|TRBJ1-4|TRBV28
CASSLYRGHEKLFF
TGTGCCAGCAGTTTATACAGGGGTCATGAAAAACTGTTTTTT
>-|-|TRBJ1-4|TRBV9
CASSGTPATNEKLFF
TGTGCCAGCAGCGGGACACCTGCAACTAATGAAAAACTGTTTTTT
>-|-|TRBJ1-5|TRBV4-1
CASSQVIQEPQHF
TGCGCCAGCAGCCAAGTCATTCAGGAGCCCCAGCATTTT